Listed here are 31 T cell receptor beta chains from one sample, sequenced in a study of cytomegalovirus exposure and HLA in healthy donors. The PCR contained 60 Vbeta and 13 Jbeta primers. Assay used: immunoSEQ multiplex PCR; TCRdb lists only in-frame clones, some missing. The data show roughly 150,000 clones, 82% seen once. Sequencing was performed on PBMCs. The receptors were gathered from a girl between 5 and 17 years old in good health and CMV-seropositive.

This chain links TRBV6-1 with TRBJ1-4; a possible D gene is TRBD1 (5 bases). Germline CDR1 is MNHNS and CDR2 is SASEGT. V lost 3 bases to trimming and J lost 7 bases, with 15 bases between them. The CDR3 has 15 residues. The CDR3 reads CASSEKADSSEKLFF. The DNA of the CDR3 is TGTGCCAGCAGTGAGAAGGCTGACAGCAGTGAAAAACTGTTTTTT.

This clone was detected only once. The chain employs TRBV29-1 and TRBJ2-2; D is unresolved. V shed 4 bases and J shed 4 bases, with 10 bases lying between them. The germline gives CDR1 SQVTM, CDR2 ANQGSEA. The length of the CDR3 is 13 residues. The CDR3 reads CSVALRFTGELFF. CDR3 sequence (DNA): TGCAGCGTTGCCCTCCGGTTCACCGGGGAGCTGTTTTTT.

V gene TRBV27 combines with J gene TRBJ2-7, with unresolved D. There are 16 residues in the CDR3. The germline V gene has CDR1 MNHEY and CDR2 SMNVEV (reference sequence). V was shortened by 5 bases and J by 2 bases, with 19 bases between the two germline ends. The chain's CDR3 is CASSPSIGVIPYEQYF. The CDR3 DNA is TGTGCCAGCAGTCCCTCCATCGGTGTCATTCCCTACGAGCAGTACTTC.

The chain joins TRBV2 to TRBJ1-1, with TRBD1 matching over 7 bases. Germline CDR1 reads SNHLY; CDR2 reads FYNNEI. J gave up 6 bases and V 7 bases, and 8 bases lay outside the gene matches. The CDR3 contains 13 residues. CDR3: CASTGTVNPEAFF. In DNA, the CDR3 is TGTGCCAGCACTGGGACAGTCAACCCTGAAGCTTTCTTT.

This clone was observed once. The gene calls are TRBV27 and TRBJ1-5; 7 bases line up with TRBD1. Germline values: CDR1 MNHEY, CDR2 SMNVEV (reference sequence). The CDR3 is made up of 15 amino acids. The ends lost 6 bases at V and 2 bases at J; junction bases unmatched: 7. The CDR3 nucleotides read TGTGCCAGCAGGACTGGGACAGAGGGCAATCAGCCCCAGCATTTT. Translated: CASRTGTEGNQPQHF.

This clone appeared a few times. The rearrangement joins TRBV2 to TRBJ1-5, with 12 bases aligning to TRBD1. Trimming took 7 bases from V and 4 from J; bases not matched to a gene: 8. CDR1 and CDR2 (germline): SNHLY, FYNNEI. The CDR3 spans 16 residues. The CDR3 bases are TGTGCCAGCACACCCCGGGACAGGGGGCCAAATCAGCCCCAGCATTTT. Translated, it gives CASTPRDRGPNQPQHF.

The chain recombines TRBV9 with TRBJ2-1; D unclear. This CDR3 has 14 residues. V was cut by 0 bases and J by 1 base, with 5 bases left in between. Germline CDR1 and CDR2: SGDLS and YYNGEE. As DNA, the CDR3 is TGTGCCAGCAGCGTAGGAGTTTCCTACAATGAGCAGTTCTTC. Its protein product is CASSVGVSYNEQFF.

The chain couples TRBV27 to TRBJ2-2; 8 bases agree with TRBD1. CDR3 length equals 18 residues. Germline V CDR1 and CDR2: MNHEY, SMNVEV (reference sequence). J gave up 2 bases and V 3 bases, and 11 bases lay outside the gene matches. CDR3 DNA sequence: TGTGCCAGCAGTTTGAGTCCAGGGGGCGCGGGTAACACCGGGGAGCTGTTTTTT. Protein sequence: CASSLSPGGAGNTGELFF.

This chain connects TRBV28 to TRBJ1-1, with D possibly TRBD1 on 6 matching bases. CDR1 is MDHEN, CDR2 SYDVKM, per germline. The V end was cut by 9 bases, the J end by 1 base, with 12 bases between. The CDR3 totals 13 residues. The CDR3 DNA sequence: TGTGCCAGTGGCACAGGGCAGAACACTGAAGCTTTCTTT. Translation: CASGTGQNTEAFF. The variable domain in full, with the rest retrieved from reference TRBV28 and TRBJ1-1, is DVKVTQSSRYLVKRTGEKVFLECVQDMDHENMFWYRQDPGLGLRLIYFSYDVKMKEKGDIPEGYSVSREKKERFSLILESASTNQTSMYLCASGTGQNTEAFFGQGTRLTVV.

In this sample, this clone turned up once. V gene TRBV10-3 combines with J gene TRBJ1-1, with D perhaps TRBD1 (6 bases). With 3 bases removed from V and 4 bases from J, the gap between germline ends came to 9 bases. There are 13 residues in the CDR3. From germline, CDR1 is ENHRY and CDR2 SYGVKD. CDR3 sequence: CAISDQGSTEAFF. The CDR3 DNA reads TGTGCCATCAGTGACCAGGGGAGCACTGAAGCTTTCTTT.

Here the CDR3 reads CASSIPGLAGGTSYNEQFF. CDR3 coding DNA: TGTGCCAGTAGTATACCGGGACTAGCGGGGGGGACTTCATACAATGAGCAGTTCTTC. V and J are TRBV19 and TRBJ2-1, with 16 bases fitting TRBD2. CDR1 LNHDA and CDR2 SQIVND come from the germline V gene (reference sequence). The V and J ends lost 2 bases and 4 bases, in that order; junction bases with no gene match: 8. The CDR3 runs 19 residues.

V and J are TRBV2 and TRBJ1-5; D gene ambiguous. Germline CDR1 is SNHLY and CDR2 is FYNNEI. The V end lost 4 bases, the J end lost 9 bases, and 7 bases lay between the germline ends. CDR3 length equals 11 residues. The DNA for the CDR3 is TGTGCCAGCAGTGGCCGGGGGCCCCAGCATTTT. Protein: CASSGRGPQHF.

The chain joins TRBV9 to TRBJ2-2, with D possibly being TRBD1 (5 bases). Germline assignment: CDR1 SGDLS and CDR2 YYNGEE. The CDR3 is 16 residues long. V was cut by 3 bases and J by 1 base, with 13 bases left in between. CDR3 amino acids: CASSGPRVWNTGELFF. DNA of the CDR3: TGTGCCAGCAGCGGACCCAGGGTGTGGAACACCGGGGAGCTGTTTTTT. The full variable domain, its missing parts supplied by reference TRBV9 and TRBJ2-2, is DSGVTQTPKHLITATGQRVTLRCSPRSGDLSVYWYQQSLDQGLQFLIQYYNGEERAKGNILERFSAQQFPDLHSELNLSSLELGDSALYFCASSGPRVWNTGELFFGEGSRLTVL.

The chain employs TRBV7-9 and TRBJ2-7, with D possibly being TRBD1 (5 bases). The CDR3 runs to 14 residues. V dropped 6 bases and J dropped 0 bases, with 12 bases sitting between them. Per germline, CDR1 SEHNR and CDR2 FQNEAQ (reference sequence). CDR3 amino acids: CASSYTGFSYEQYF. CDR3 bases: TGTGCCAGCAGTTATACAGGATTCTCCTACGAGCAGTACTTC.

The rearrangement links TRBV2 to TRBJ1-1; D might be TRBD1 (5 bases). The length of the CDR3 is 12 residues. Germline assignment: CDR1 SNHLY and CDR2 FYNNEI. Trimming pared 6 bases from V and 3 bases from J, leaving 8 bases between. Here the CDR3 reads CASREGYTEAFF. In nucleotides, the CDR3 is TGTGCCAGCAGGGAGGGGTACACTGAAGCTTTCTTT.

J is TRBJ2-4 and V is TRBV2; 8 positions match TRBD1. The CDR3 extends over 13 amino acids. Trimming at V came to 6 bases and at J to 6 bases, leaving 4 bases not matched to a gene. The V gene's germline CDR1 is SNHLY and CDR2 FYNNEI. The DNA for the CDR3 is TGTGCCAGCAGAGGACAGGGACTAAACATTCAGTACTTC. It is translated as CASRGQGLNIQYF.

The chain has TRBV5-1 and TRBJ1-4; 7 nucleotides agree with TRBD1. V shed 1 base, J shed 4 bases, and the junction held 4 bases outside the gene matches. The CDR3 has 15 residues. The germline CDR1 and CDR2 sequences are SGHRS and YFSETQ. Written as DNA, the CDR3 is TGCGCCAGCAGCTTGAGGGGGCTCAGTAATGAAAAACTGTTTTTT. It translates to CASSLRGLSNEKLFF.

This clone occurred a few times. The chain has TRBV2 and TRBJ1-1; TRBD1 matches at 7 bases. Losses at the gene ends were 3 bases for V and 9 bases for J; bases not matched to a gene: 10. Germline CDR1 reads SNHLY; CDR2 reads FYNNEI. The CDR3 is 14 amino acids. The CDR3 coding sequence is TGTGCCAGCAGTGAGGACATAGACAGGGACCAAGCTTTCTTT. It translates to CASSEDIDRDQAFF. The entire variable domain, with the rest obtained from reference TRBV2 and TRBJ1-1, is as follows: EPEVTQTPSHQVTQMGQEVILRCVPISNHLYFYWYRQILGQKVEFLVSFYNNEISEKSEIFDDQFSVERPDGSNFTLKIRSTKLEDSAMYFCASSEDIDRDQAFFGQGTRLTVV.

The chain uses TRBV2 and TRBJ1-4; 8 bases are a match to TRBD1. Unmatched junction bases numbered 6, after V lost 10 bases and J lost 8 bases. Germline CDR1 reads SNHLY; CDR2 reads FYNNEI. This CDR3 has 12 residues. CDR3 in amino acids: CATSGTGEKLFF. In DNA form, the CDR3 reads TGTGCCACTTCCGGGACAGGCGAAAAACTGTTTTTT.

V usage is TRBV7-9 and J usage is TRBJ2-2; 7 nucleotides match TRBD1. The germline CDR1 and CDR2 sequences are SEHNR and FQNEAQ (reference sequence). The CDR3 consists of 12 residues. Trimming cost V 10 bases and J 6 bases; bases outside gene matches: 5. For the CDR3, the DNA is TGTGCCAACACCCAGGGGGCCGGGGAGCTGTTTTTT. Encoded protein: CANTQGAGELFF. Using reference TRBV7-9 and TRBJ2-2 for the parts outside the CDR3, the full variable domain is DTGVSQNPRHKITKRGQNVTFRCDPISEHNRLYWYRQTLGQGPEFLTYFQNEAQLEKSRLLSDRFSAERPKGSFSTLEIQRTEQGDSAMYLCANTQGAGELFFGEGSRLTVL.

The chain employs TRBV4-3 and TRBJ2-1, with a tentative D call TRBD2 (7 bases). CDR3 size: 15 residues. Germline lookup yields CDR1 LGHNA and CDR2 YSLEER. Trimming took 4 bases from V and 8 from J, leaving 18 bases between them. DNA for the CDR3: TGCGCCAGCAGCCGCATAACCGCGGGGGCTTATGAGCAGTTCTTC. It translates to CASSRITAGAYEQFF.

This chain connects TRBV19 to TRBJ2-1, with 7 bases aligning to TRBD1. The CDR3 runs 14 residues. V lost 4 bases, J lost 7 bases, and 7 bases stayed unmatched. CDR1 and CDR2 from the germline V gene are LNHDA and SQIVND (reference sequence). The chain's CDR3 is CASSRQGIQNEQFF. The CDR3 DNA is TGTGCCAGTAGTAGACAGGGTATCCAAAATGAGCAGTTCTTC. Full variable domain (outside the CDR3, taken from reference TRBV19 and TRBJ2-1): DGGITQSPKYLFRKEGQNVTLSCEQNLNHDAMYWYRQDPGQGLRLIYYSQIVNDFQKGDIAEGYSVSREKKESFPLTVTSAQKNPTAFYLCASSRQGIQNEQFFGPGTRLTVL.

This rearrangement joins TRBV9 to TRBJ2-2; D perhaps matches TRBD2 (6 bases). Germline V gene sequence: CDR1 SGDLS, CDR2 YYNGEE. This CDR3 spans 12 amino acids. The ends were cut back, 6 bases at V and 6 bases at J, with 9 bases in the middle. As DNA, the CDR3 is TGTGCCAGCACGGCGGGACCCGGGGAGCTGTTTTTT. Protein sequence: CASTAGPGELFF.

This chain joins TRBV9 and TRBJ1-2, with a tentative D call TRBD1 (6 bases). Between the trimmed V and J ends, which lost 0 bases and 4 bases, there was a span of 10 bases. Germline V lookup: CDR1 SGDLS, CDR2 YYNGEE. There are 14 residues in the CDR3. In DNA, the CDR3 is TGTGCCAGCAGCGTAGGCGGGGGCGCCTATGGCTACACCTTC. It codes for CASSVGGGAYGYTF.

J is TRBJ2-1 and V is TRBV5-6; 10 nucleotides line up with TRBD2. Unmatched junction bases numbered 9, after V lost 1 base and J lost 8 bases. The CDR3 covers 16 residues. Germline values: CDR1 SGHDT, CDR2 YYEEEE. The CDR3 bases are TGTGCCAGCAGCTTGATAGCGGGGGGTTACTTAGATGAGCAGTTCTTC. Its protein is CASSLIAGGYLDEQFF.

The rearrangement links TRBV4-2 to TRBJ2-7, with D possibly matching TRBD1 (6 bases). V gave up 0 bases and J gave up 5 bases, with 20 bases separating them. There are 17 residues in the CDR3. Germline loops: CDR1 LGHNA, CDR2 YNFKEQ. The DNA for the CDR3 is TGTGCCAGCAGCCAAGAATCCGCAACCCCCCGGGACAACGAGCAGTACTTC. Amino acid sequence: CASSQESATPRDNEQYF.

This clone came up once. The J gene is TRBJ2-1, the V gene TRBV28, with 7 bases that match TRBD2. V gave up 6 bases and J gave up 4 bases; unmatched junction bases: 12. This CDR3 comprises 16 residues. In germline, CDR1 is MDHEN, CDR2 SYDVKM. The CDR3, as DNA: TGTGCCAGCAGCATGATCCGGGACTACCTATACAATGAGCAGTTCTTC. It specifies CASSMIRDYLYNEQFF.

This chain connects TRBV18 to TRBJ1-5, with a tentative D call TRBD1 (5 bases). The CDR3 length is 16 residues. V lost 2 bases, J lost 6 bases, and 17 bases lay in between. Germline V gene data show CDR1 as KGHSH and CDR2 as LQKENI. CDR3 sequence reads: CASSPKGPLSGQPQHF. The DNA for the CDR3 is TGTGCCAGCTCACCAAAGGGGCCCCTTTCGGGTCAGCCCCAGCATTTT.

As DNA, the CDR3 is TGTGCCAGCAGTTTCTGGGGGGTCCAGCCCCAGCATTTT. Its protein is CASSFWGVQPQHF. The gene calls are TRBV28 and TRBJ1-5; D is perhaps TRBD1 (5 bases). V was pared by 3 bases and J by 7 bases, with 10 bases between. In germline, CDR1 is MDHEN, CDR2 SYDVKM. The CDR3 is made up of 13 amino acids.

The chain joins TRBV10-3 to TRBJ1-1; D is perhaps TRBD1 (5 bases). The CDR3 has 17 amino acids. V was cut by 1 base and J by 0 bases, with 15 bases left in between. CDR1 is ENHRY, CDR2 SYGVKD, per germline. The CDR3: CAISEYRSPFMNTEAFF. For the CDR3, the DNA is TGTGCCATCAGTGAGTACAGGTCTCCTTTCATGAACACTGAAGCTTTCTTT.

The gene calls are TRBV28 and TRBJ1-2; D may be TRBD1 (5 bases). Germline-derived CDR1 and CDR2 are MDHEN and SYDVKM. V was shortened by 5 bases and J by 6 bases, with 7 bases between the two germline ends. There are 11 residues in the CDR3. The CDR3 sequence is CASSGAHGYTF. The CDR3 bases are TGTGCCAGCAGTGGGGCACATGGCTACACCTTC.